This paragraph reports one T cell receptor (beta chain). Its antigen is still unknown. The sample comes from a study of T cells in localized non-small cell lung cancer. Study-level points and caveats: In adjacent lung appeared a median approximately 57 of the top 100 tumor clones.

Libraries were prepared by immunoSEQ multiplex PCR; TCRdb keeps only in-frame clonotypes and omits some of them. Of 25,000 to 30,000 clones listed, 65% to 85% are singletons. CDR1 is SNHLY and CDR2 is FYNNEI in the germline V gene. Trimming removed 7 bases at V and 1 base at J, with 10 bases between. The CDR3 has 14 amino acids. Sample: peripheral blood mononuclear cells, taken before any cancer treatment. The chain uses TRBV2 and TRBJ2-2; a possible D gene is TRBD2 (5 bases). The sequence came from a man aged 40-75 years with stage III lung adenocarcinoma. The CDR3 DNA sequence: TGTGCCAGCATGAGAGGGCGGAACACCGGGGAGCTGTTTTTT. Protein product: CASMRGRNTGELFF.